Listed here are 30 T cell receptor beta chains from one sample, sequenced in a study of T-cell reconstitution after alpha-beta-depleted transplantation in children. Unique molecular identifiers were incorporated when the TCRbeta library was constructed. Each CDR3 protein is one row after TCRdb ran MiXCR on the PCR reads. The data contain about 400,000 distinct CDR3 sequences, about 14% of them singletons. The source material was PBMCs, sampled from the stem cell graft. These receptors were taken from a human donor who donated a stem cell graft to a child with Fanconi anemia.

This clonotype occurred a few times. The chain uses TRBV12-3 or TRBV12-4 and TRBJ2-2; D is possibly TRBD1 (6 bases). The ends were cut back, 8 bases at V and 3 bases at J, with 10 bases in the middle. This CDR3 comprises 13 residues. CDR3 bases: TGTGCCAGCCTGACAGGCGACACCGGGGAGCTGTTTTTT. Translated, it gives CASLTGDTGELFF.

At least ten counts were recorded for this clonotype. The genes are TRBV10-2 and TRBJ2-7, with 9 bases lining up with TRBD1. CDR1 is WSHSY and CDR2 is SAAADI in the germline V gene. This CDR3 has 12 amino acids. V trimming: 8 bases; J trimming: 6 bases; junction bases outside the gene matches: 5. This CDR3 is CASWDRVGEQYF. Here the CDR3 DNA reads TGCGCCAGCTGGGACAGGGTAGGCGAGCAGTACTTC.

Many counts were recorded for this clonotype. The chain couples TRBV12-3 or TRBV12-4 to TRBJ2-5; D gene unclear. The CDR3 has 12 amino acids. Deletions cut 2 bases from V and 4 bases from J, with 5 bases between. CDR3 protein: CASSLNRETQYF. CDR3 bases: TGTGCCAGCAGTTTAAACCGAGAGACCCAGTACTTC.

The sample holds a few counts of this clonotype. The V call is TRBV29-1, the J call TRBJ2-3; the D call may be TRBD1 or TRBD2 (5 bases each). Germline V gene sequence: CDR1 SQVTM, CDR2 ANQGSEA. The CDR3 runs to 13 residues. V was clipped by 6 bases and J by 4 bases, with 14 bases between them. Here the CDR3 reads CSVGVGASDTQYF. CDR3 nucleotide sequence: TGCAGCGTCGGCGTCGGGGCCTCAGATACGCAGTATTTT.

This clonotype was picked up a small number of times. CDR3 amino acids: CSVEASQGGVNTEAFF. The CDR3 region has the DNA TGCAGCGTTGAAGCCTCACAGGGCGGCGTGAACACTGAAGCTTTCTTT. This rearrangement joins TRBV29-1 to TRBJ1-1; a weak D match, TRBD1 (6 bases). Germline V gives CDR1 SQVTM, CDR2 ANQGSEA. This CDR3 contains 16 residues. V dropped 1 base and J dropped 0 bases, with 15 bases sitting between them.

This clonotype has a handful of counts. The chain combines TRBV19 with TRBJ1-2; 9 nucleotides line up with TRBD1. Germline values: CDR1 LNHDA, CDR2 SQIVND (reference sequence). V was pared by 10 bases and J by 2 bases, with 5 bases of the junction left unmatched. CDR3 length: 13 residues. The DNA for the CDR3 is TGTGCCACCGAGGGACAGGGCAACTATGGCTACACCTTC. It yields the protein CATEGQGNYGYTF. The whole variable domain, filled in from reference TRBV19 and TRBJ1-2, reads DGGITQSPKYLFRKEGQNVTLSCEQNLNHDAMYWYRQDPGQGLRLIYYSQIVNDFQKGDIAEGYSVSREKKESFPLTVTSAQKNPTAFYLCATEGQGNYGYTFGSGTRLTVV.

This clonotype was seen a few times. This chain joins TRBV5-4 and TRBJ2-1; 9 nucleotides align to TRBD2. J gave up 5 bases and V 3 bases, and 6 bases lay outside the gene matches. The CDR3 spans 15 residues. Germline CDR1 is SGHNT and CDR2 is YYREEE (reference sequence). CDR3 coding DNA: TGTGCCAGCAGCTGGGAGCGGGGGGCAAACAATGAGCAGTTCTTC. It encodes CASSWERGANNEQFF.

The sample holds many counts of this clonotype. The genes are TRBV28 and TRBJ2-2; D is undetermined. The CDR3 sequence is 12 residues long. CDR1 and CDR2 from the germline V gene are MDHEN and SYDVKM. Trimming removed 7 bases from V and 4 bases from J, with 7 bases in between. CDR3 amino acids: CASKKGTGELFF. CDR3 sequence (DNA): TGTGCCAGCAAGAAGGGCACCGGGGAGCTGTTTTTT.

The V gene is TRBV7-7, the J gene TRBJ2-5; 11 bases map to TRBD2. V trimming: 5 bases; J trimming: 5 bases; junction bases outside the gene matches: 13. Germline V lookup: CDR1 SSHAT, CDR2 FNYEAQ (reference sequence). The CDR3 is 17 residues long. The CDR3 DNA follows: TGTGCCAGCAGCGGTGGGACTAGCGGACCAGTGGGGGAGACCCAGTACTTC. This codes for CASSGGTSGPVGETQYF. Looking up the rest from reference TRBV7-7 and TRBJ2-5 gives the full variable domain: GAGVSQSPRYKVTKRGQDVTLRCDPISSHATLYWYQQALGQGPEFLTYFNYEAQPDKSGLPSDRFSAERPEGSISTLTIQRTEQRDSAMYRCASSGGTSGPVGETQYFGPGTRLLVL.

This clonotype was counted only a few times. The chain employs TRBV7-9 and TRBJ1-5; no definite D call. The V end lost 3 bases, the J end lost 3 bases, and 3 bases lay between the germline ends. The germline V gene encodes CDR1 SEHNR and CDR2 FQNEAQ (reference sequence). This CDR3 has 12 residues. The CDR3 sequence is CASSFDNQPQHF. The CDR3 bases are TGTGCCAGCAGCTTCGACAATCAGCCCCAGCATTTT.

The gene calls are TRBV25-1 and TRBJ2-5, with 10 bases matching TRBD2. The CDR3 is made up of 15 amino acids. V shed 5 bases, J shed 1 base, and the junction held 4 bases outside the gene matches. Germline values: CDR1 MGHDK, CDR2 SYGVNS. CDR3 region: CASSPRLAGQETQYF. CDR3 sequence (DNA): TGTGCCAGCAGTCCGAGACTAGCGGGCCAAGAGACCCAGTACTTC.

This clonotype occurred a few times. Germline and junction disagree at one end, which may indicate a read error. The chain combines TRBV6-2 or TRBV6-3 with TRBJ2-1; D gene uncertain. The CDR3 sequence is 13 residues long. Germline V gene sequence: CDR1 MNHEY, CDR2 SVGEGT. Here the CDR3 DNA reads TGTGCCAGCAGTGCAGTGGGGTACACTGAGCAGTTCTTC. This codes for CASSAVGYTEQFF.

A few counts support this clonotype. This chain links TRBV7-9 with TRBJ1-2; D remains unclear. The V end was cut by 1 base, the J end by 3 bases, with 6 bases between. The germline V gene has CDR1 SEHNR and CDR2 FQNEAQ (reference sequence). The CDR3 spans 13 residues. CDR3 sequence reads: CASSLELDYGYTF. CDR3 DNA: TGTGCCAGCAGCTTAGAACTGGACTATGGCTACACCTTC.

This clonotype was counted between two and nine times. V gene TRBV21-1 combines with J gene TRBJ1-5. TRBV21-1 is tagged as a pseudogene. This CDR3 has 11 residues. CDR3 DNA: TGTGCCAGCAGCCCCAAGCAGCCCCAGCATTTT. Its translation: CASSPKQPQHF.

To note about this clonotype: A much larger clone is a single base away; this may be a read error. This chain links TRBV12-3 or TRBV12-4 with TRBJ2-1, with 9 bases that match TRBD2. Losses at the gene ends were 0 bases for V and 8 bases for J; bases not matched to a gene: 8. The CDR3 consists of 16 residues. CDR3 nucleotide sequence: TGTGCCAGCAGTTTAGCAATGATAGCGGGGGTGCATGAGCAGTTCTTC. It specifies CASSLAMIAGVHEQFF.

This clonotype was detected many times. The rearrangement links TRBV20-1 to TRBJ2-7; D is possibly TRBD1 (6 bases). Trimming pared 1 base from V and 3 bases from J, leaving 13 bases between. The CDR3 runs 14 residues. Per germline, CDR1 DFQATT and CDR2 SNEGSKA (reference sequence). CDR3 loop: CSARGSGAGYEQYF. DNA of the CDR3: TGCAGTGCTAGAGGTTCAGGGGCGGGCTACGAGCAGTACTTC.

This clonotype was seen many times. The V and J genes are TRBV13 and TRBJ1-2, with unresolved D. V was trimmed by 5 bases and J by 4 bases, leaving 20 bases between them. In germline, CDR1 is PRHDT, CDR2 FYEKMQ (reference sequence). The CDR3 extends over 16 amino acids. CDR3 loop: CASSRELIEGGYGYTF. CDR3 coding DNA: TGTGCCAGCAGCCGGGAGTTGATTGAGGGCGGCTATGGCTACACCTTC.

This rearrangement joins TRBV5-1 to TRBJ2-1, with 13 bases lining up with TRBD2. J was trimmed by 7 bases and V by 0 bases; bases with no gene match: 7. Looked up from germline, CDR1 is SGHRS and CDR2 is YFSETQ. The CDR3 consists of 17 residues. The CDR3 sequence is CASSLAPGLAGSNEQFF. In nucleotides, the CDR3 is TGCGCCAGCAGCTTGGCCCCGGGACTAGCGGGGTCGAATGAGCAGTTCTTC.

Ten or more counts support this clonotype. The chain combines TRBV5-1 with TRBJ2-3; D remains ambiguous. The germline V gene has CDR1 SGHRS and CDR2 YFSETQ. The CDR3 covers 13 residues. Trimming pared 0 bases from V and 5 bases from J, leaving 7 bases between. CDR3 loop: CASSLAWEDTQYF. The CDR3 coding sequence is TGCGCCAGCAGCTTGGCCTGGGAAGATACGCAGTATTTT.

This clonotype showed up just a few times. The chain combines TRBV7-8 with TRBJ2-1; D assignment may be TRBD1 or TRBD2 (5 bases each). The V end lost 5 bases, the J end lost 13 bases, and 15 bases lay between the germline ends. Per germline, CDR1 SGHVS and CDR2 FQNEAQ. The CDR3 consists of 12 residues. CDR3 in DNA: TGTGCCAGCAGCCTACTGGGGACGCAACAGTTCTTC. It specifies CASSLLGTQQFF.

The chain couples TRBV20-1 to TRBJ2-3; 8 bases are a match to TRBD2. The CDR3 consists of 16 residues. Germline V gene lookup returns CDR1 DFQATT and CDR2 SNEGSKA (reference sequence). The V gene end was trimmed by 3 bases and the J gene end by 4 bases; junction bases not matched to a gene: 12. The CDR3 region has the DNA TGCAGTGCTAGCGGTATGCGGGGGGCCCTGCCAGATACGCAGTATTTT. It yields the protein CSASGMRGALPDTQYF.

This clonotype was seen at least ten times. This chain links TRBV20-1 with TRBJ2-7, with D possibly being TRBD1 (6 bases). The V and J ends lost 3 bases and 3 bases respectively, with 12 bases between them. This CDR3 has 13 amino acids. Germline CDR1 reads DFQATT; CDR2 reads SNEGSKA (reference sequence). DNA of the CDR3: TGCAGTGCTAGCTACGGACAGATCTACGAGCAGTACTTC. Translated: CSASYGQIYEQYF.

This clonotype was observed a handful of times. The chain combines TRBV20-1 with TRBJ2-7, with TRBD2 identical over 10 bases. The CDR3 totals 14 residues. Per the germline V gene, CDR1 is DFQATT and CDR2 is SNEGSKA (reference sequence). V shed 1 base, J shed 6 bases, and the junction held 6 bases outside the gene matches. The CDR3 DNA reads TGCAGTGCTAGAGGCGGAACTAGCGGGGCCGAGCAGTACGTC. Protein: CSARGGTSGAEQYV.

This chain links TRBV12-3 or TRBV12-4 with TRBJ1-2, with 9 bases matching TRBD1. The V segment lost 6 bases and the J segment 6 bases; nucleotides outside the gene matches: 5. This CDR3 has 13 amino acids. In DNA form, the CDR3 reads TGTGCCAGCAGGTGGACAGGGGATCATGGCTACACCTTC. Translation: CASRWTGDHGYTF.

This clonotype was seen only a few times. The rearrangement uses TRBV25-1 and TRBJ2-7; D unresolved. The CDR3 sequence is 14 residues long. With 3 bases removed from V and 5 bases from J, the gap between germline ends came to 14 bases. Germline V gene sequence: CDR1 MGHDK, CDR2 SYGVNS. The CDR3: CASSDPRSTDEQYF. The CDR3 DNA sequence: TGTGCCAGCAGTGACCCCCGCTCCACTGACGAGCAGTACTTC.

This clonotype was found many times. J is TRBJ2-4 and V is TRBV12-3 or TRBV12-4; D is unresolved. CDR3 length: 15 residues. The V end lost 3 bases, the J end lost 0 bases, and 9 bases lay between the germline ends. CDR3 sequence reads: CASSFFSRAKNIQYF. The CDR3 bases are TGTGCCAGCAGTTTTTTCTCCCGAGCCAAAAACATTCAGTACTTC.

The CDR3 region has the DNA TGTGCCAGCAGCTTAAAGGCGACGGGACAAAGCTATAATTCACCCCTCCACTTT. This gives the protein CASSLKATGQSYNSPLHF. The chain carries TRBV7-8 and TRBJ1-6, with D possibly TRBD1 on 6 matching bases. The CDR3 length is 18 residues. The germline CDR1 and CDR2 sequences are SGHVS and FQNEAQ. V lost 2 bases and J 3 bases, leaving 17 bases between the germline ends.

The chain uses TRBV20-1 and TRBJ2-2; 8 nucleotides agree with TRBD1. CDR1 and CDR2 (germline): DFQATT, SNEGSKA (reference sequence). The CDR3 runs 16 residues. V trimming: 0 bases; J trimming: 4 bases; junction bases outside the gene matches: 7. The CDR3 loop is CSARDSQTGGTGELFF. CDR3 bases: TGCAGTGCTAGAGATAGTCAAACAGGGGGCACCGGGGAGCTGTTTTTT.

The chain carries TRBV24-1 and TRBJ2-2; D not certain. The V end lost 4 bases, the J end lost 6 bases, and 8 bases lay between the germline ends. Germline V lookup: CDR1 KGHDR, CDR2 SFDVKD. This CDR3 contains 13 residues. Here the CDR3 reads CATSDYNAGELFF. The CDR3 DNA reads TGTGCCACCAGTGACTACAACGCCGGGGAGCTGTTTTTT.

The chain couples TRBV6-5 to TRBJ2-1, with 14 nucleotides matching TRBD2. The CDR3 runs 18 residues. The germline V gene has CDR1 MNHEY and CDR2 SVGAGI. J gave up 7 bases and V 4 bases, and 12 bases lay outside the gene matches. In DNA form, the CDR3 reads TGTGCCAGCAGTTCATCCACGTTCCGACTAGCGGGGGGGAATGAGCAGTTCTTC. Translation: CASSSSTFRLAGGNEQFF.